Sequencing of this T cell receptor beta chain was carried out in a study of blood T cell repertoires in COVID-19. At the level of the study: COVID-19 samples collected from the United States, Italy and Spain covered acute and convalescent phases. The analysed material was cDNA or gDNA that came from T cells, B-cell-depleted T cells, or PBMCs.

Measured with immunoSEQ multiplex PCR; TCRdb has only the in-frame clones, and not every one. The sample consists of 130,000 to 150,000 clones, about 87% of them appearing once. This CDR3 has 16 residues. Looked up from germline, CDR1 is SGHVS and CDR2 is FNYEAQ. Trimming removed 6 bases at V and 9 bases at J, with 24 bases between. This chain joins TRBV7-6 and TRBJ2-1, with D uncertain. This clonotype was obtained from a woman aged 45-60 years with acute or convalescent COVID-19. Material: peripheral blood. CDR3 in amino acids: CASRSTAGSPNTEQFF. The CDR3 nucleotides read TGTGCCAGCAGGTCTACCGCAGGAAGCCCTAACACTGAGCAGTTCTTC.